The subject of this entry is one T cell receptor delta chain. A far larger clone is off by one base, so a read error is likely. The same CDR3 also results from other DNA sequences found in this sample. Germline V gene sequence: CDR1 TSWWSYY, CDR2 QGS. The CDR3 is 17 residues long. The entry originates in a study of γδ T cells in repeated Plasmodium falciparum infection. Study overall: Malian samples came from no-transmission periods or across acute febrile malaria episodes.

Vgamma9/Vdelta2+ and Vdelta2-negative gammadelta T cells were flow-sorted from PBMC for bulk sequencing. TCRdb reanalyzed the multiplex PCR reads using CATT. This sample has around 89,000 delta-chain clones, with around 1.4% found just once. The receptor was isolated from a pool of human donors (malaria-infected and uninfected, not separated). The V gene is TRDV1, the J gene TRDJ1; 8 bases agree with TRDD3. The material sequenced was gamma-delta T cells from blood. CDR3 protein: CALGEPRGGIRADKLIF. In nucleotides, the CDR3 is TGTGCCCTTGGGGAACCCCGCGGTGGGATACGAGCTGATAAACTCATCTTT.